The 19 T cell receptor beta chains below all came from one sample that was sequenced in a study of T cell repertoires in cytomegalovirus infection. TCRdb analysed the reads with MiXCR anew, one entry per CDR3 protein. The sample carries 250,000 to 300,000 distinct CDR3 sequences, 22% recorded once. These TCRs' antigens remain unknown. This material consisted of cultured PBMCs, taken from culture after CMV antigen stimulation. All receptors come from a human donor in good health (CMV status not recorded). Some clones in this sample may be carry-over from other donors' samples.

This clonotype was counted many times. Here the CDR3 DNA reads TGTGCCAGCAGCTTAGATAGCGGGAGTAACAATGAGCAGTTCTTC. Protein: CASSLDSGSNNEQFF. The chain combines TRBV7-2 with TRBJ2-1; 9 bases align to TRBD2. The CDR3 covers 15 residues. Germline-derived CDR1 and CDR2 are SGHTA and FQGNSA. The trim removed 1 base at V and 5 bases at J, leaving 3 bases unmatched.

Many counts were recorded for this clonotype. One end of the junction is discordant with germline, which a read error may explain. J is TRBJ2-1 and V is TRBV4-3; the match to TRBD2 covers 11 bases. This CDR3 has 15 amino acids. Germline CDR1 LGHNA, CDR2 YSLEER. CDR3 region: CASSPGTSGYNEQFF. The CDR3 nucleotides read TGTGCCAGCAGCCCCGGGACTAGCGGCTACAATGAGCAGTTCTTC.

DNA for the CDR3: TGTACAGTGGAGTCTGTGTGGAATGAGCAGTTCTTC. Its protein is CTVESVWNEQFF. V and J are TRBV7-9 and TRBJ2-1; D ambiguous. This CDR3 is 12 amino acids long. The germline gives CDR1 SEHNR, CDR2 FQNEAQ (reference sequence).

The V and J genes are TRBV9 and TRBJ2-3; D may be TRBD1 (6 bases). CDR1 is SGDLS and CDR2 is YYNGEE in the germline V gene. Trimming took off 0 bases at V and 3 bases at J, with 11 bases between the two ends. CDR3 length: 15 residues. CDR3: CASSVAEGGTDTQYF. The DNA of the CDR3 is TGTGCCAGCAGCGTAGCCGAAGGGGGAACAGATACGCAGTATTTT.

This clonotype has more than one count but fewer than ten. This chain's CDR3 is CASSVGTSGGETQYF. CDR3 DNA sequence: TGTGCCAGCAGCGTAGGGACTAGCGGCGGAGAGACCCAGTACTTC. J is TRBJ2-5 and V is TRBV7-9, with 11 bases aligning to TRBD2. CDR3 length: 15 residues. In germline, CDR1 is SEHNR, CDR2 FQNEAQ (reference sequence). With 5 bases clipped from V and 4 bases from J, the junction kept 6 bases outside the gene matches.

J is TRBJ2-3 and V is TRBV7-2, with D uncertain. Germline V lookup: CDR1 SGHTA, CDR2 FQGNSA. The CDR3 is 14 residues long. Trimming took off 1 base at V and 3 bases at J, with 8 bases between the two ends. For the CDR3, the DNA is TGTGCCAGCAGCTTAGTCCGAGAGACAGATACGCAGTATTTT. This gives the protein CASSLVRETDTQYF.

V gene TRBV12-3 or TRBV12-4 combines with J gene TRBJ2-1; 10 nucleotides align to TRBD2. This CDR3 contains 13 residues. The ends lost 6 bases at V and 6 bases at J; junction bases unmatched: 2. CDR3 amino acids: CASRRTSGNEQFF. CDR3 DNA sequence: TGTGCCAGCAGACGGACTAGCGGCAATGAGCAGTTCTTC.

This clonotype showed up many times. CDR3 nucleotides: TGTGCCAGCAGCTTAGGGGGACAGGGGAGCGAAAAACTGTTTTTT. Translation: CASSLGGQGSEKLFF. The chain combines TRBV7-2 with TRBJ1-4; 10 nucleotides agree with TRBD1. The V gene end was trimmed by 1 base and the J gene end by 8 bases; junction bases not matched to a gene: 4. Germline-derived CDR1 and CDR2 are SGHTA and FQGNSA. The CDR3 is made up of 15 amino acids.

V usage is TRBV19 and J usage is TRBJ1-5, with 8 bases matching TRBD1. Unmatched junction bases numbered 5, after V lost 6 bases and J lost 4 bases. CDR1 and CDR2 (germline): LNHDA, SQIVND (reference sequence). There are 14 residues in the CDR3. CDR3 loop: CASSVGTGNQPQHF. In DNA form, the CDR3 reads TGTGCCAGTAGCGTCGGGACAGGAAATCAGCCCCAGCATTTT. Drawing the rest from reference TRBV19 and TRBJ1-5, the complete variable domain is DGGITQSPKYLFRKEGQNVTLSCEQNLNHDAMYWYRQDPGQGLRLIYYSQIVNDFQKGDIAEGYSVSREKKESFPLTVTSAQKNPTAFYLCASSVGTGNQPQHFGDGTRLSIL.

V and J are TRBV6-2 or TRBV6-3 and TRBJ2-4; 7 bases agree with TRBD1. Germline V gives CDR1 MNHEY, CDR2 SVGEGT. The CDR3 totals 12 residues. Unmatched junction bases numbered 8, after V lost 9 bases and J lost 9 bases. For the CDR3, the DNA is TGTGCCAGTAACGACAGGGCGGGCATTCAGTACTTC. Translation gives CASNDRAGIQYF.

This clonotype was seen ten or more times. CDR3 bases: TGTGCCAGCAGCCCAAGCCCCGACCGGAGATCATGGACAGATACGCAGTATTTT. It specifies CASSPSPDRRSWTDTQYF. The chain has TRBV7-2 and TRBJ2-3; D is unclear. V was shortened by 5 bases and J by 3 bases, with 24 bases between the two germline ends. CDR3 length: 18 amino acids. Per the germline V gene, CDR1 is SGHTA and CDR2 is FQGNSA.

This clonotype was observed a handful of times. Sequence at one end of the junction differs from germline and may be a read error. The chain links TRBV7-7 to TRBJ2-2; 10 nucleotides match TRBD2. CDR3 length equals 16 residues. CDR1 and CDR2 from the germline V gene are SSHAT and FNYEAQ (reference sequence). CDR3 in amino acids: CASSLVSGRATGELFF. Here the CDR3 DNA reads TGTGCTAGCAGCTTAGTGAGCGGGAGGGCCACCGGGGAGCTGTTTTTT.

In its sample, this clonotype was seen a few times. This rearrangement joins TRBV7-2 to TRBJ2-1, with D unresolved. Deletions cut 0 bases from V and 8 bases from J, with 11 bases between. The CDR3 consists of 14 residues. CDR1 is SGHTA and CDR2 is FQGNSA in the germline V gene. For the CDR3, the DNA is TGTGCCAGCAGCTTAGCTCGTAGATTCTATGAGCAGTTCTTC. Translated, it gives CASSLARRFYEQFF.

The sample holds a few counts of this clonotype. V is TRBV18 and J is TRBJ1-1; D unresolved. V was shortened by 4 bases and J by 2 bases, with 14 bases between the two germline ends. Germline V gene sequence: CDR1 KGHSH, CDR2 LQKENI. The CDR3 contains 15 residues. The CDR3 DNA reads TGTGCCAGCTCACAGGGCCCCAACCGTAACACTGAAGCTTTCTTT. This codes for CASSQGPNRNTEAFF.

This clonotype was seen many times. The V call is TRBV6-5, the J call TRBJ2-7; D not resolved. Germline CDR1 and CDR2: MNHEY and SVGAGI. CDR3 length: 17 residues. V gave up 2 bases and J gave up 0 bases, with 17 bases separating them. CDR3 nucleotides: TGTGCCAGCAGTTACCCCCCGACGGATAAAGACTCCTACGAGCAGTACGTC. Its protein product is CASSYPPTDKDSYEQYV.

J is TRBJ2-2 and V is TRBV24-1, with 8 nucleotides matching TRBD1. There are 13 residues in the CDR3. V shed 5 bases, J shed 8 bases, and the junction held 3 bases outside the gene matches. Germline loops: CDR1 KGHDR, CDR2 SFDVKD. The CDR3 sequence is CATSGQGRGELFF. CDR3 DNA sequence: TGTGCCACCAGTGGACAGGGGCGAGGGGAGCTGTTTTTT.

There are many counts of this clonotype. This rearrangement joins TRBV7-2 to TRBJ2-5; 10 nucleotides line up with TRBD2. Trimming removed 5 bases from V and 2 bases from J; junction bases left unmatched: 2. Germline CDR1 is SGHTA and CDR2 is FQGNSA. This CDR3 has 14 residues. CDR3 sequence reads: CASSPTSGQETQYF. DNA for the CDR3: TGTGCCAGCAGCCCGACTAGCGGGCAAGAGACCCAGTACTTC. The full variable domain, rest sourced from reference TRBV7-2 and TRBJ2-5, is GAGVSQSPSNKVTEKGKDVELRCDPISGHTALYWYRQSLGQGLEFLIYFQGNSAPDKSGLPSDRFSAERTGGSVSTLTIQRTQQEDSAVYLCASSPTSGQETQYFGPGTRLLVL.

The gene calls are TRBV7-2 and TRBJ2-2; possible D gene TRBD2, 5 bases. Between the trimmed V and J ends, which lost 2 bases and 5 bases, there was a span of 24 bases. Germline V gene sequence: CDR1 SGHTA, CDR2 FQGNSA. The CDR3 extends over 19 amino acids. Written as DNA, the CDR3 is TGTGCCAGCAGCTTAACAGTTCCTTCGGCGGGCCTCTTTACCGGGGAGCTGTTTTTT. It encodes CASSLTVPSAGLFTGELFF.

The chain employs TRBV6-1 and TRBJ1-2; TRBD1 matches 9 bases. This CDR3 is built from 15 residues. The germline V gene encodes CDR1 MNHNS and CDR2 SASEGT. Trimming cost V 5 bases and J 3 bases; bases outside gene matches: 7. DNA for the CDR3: TGTGCCAGCAGTCCCGAGACAGGGGGATACTATGGCTACACCTTC. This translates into CASSPETGGYYGYTF.